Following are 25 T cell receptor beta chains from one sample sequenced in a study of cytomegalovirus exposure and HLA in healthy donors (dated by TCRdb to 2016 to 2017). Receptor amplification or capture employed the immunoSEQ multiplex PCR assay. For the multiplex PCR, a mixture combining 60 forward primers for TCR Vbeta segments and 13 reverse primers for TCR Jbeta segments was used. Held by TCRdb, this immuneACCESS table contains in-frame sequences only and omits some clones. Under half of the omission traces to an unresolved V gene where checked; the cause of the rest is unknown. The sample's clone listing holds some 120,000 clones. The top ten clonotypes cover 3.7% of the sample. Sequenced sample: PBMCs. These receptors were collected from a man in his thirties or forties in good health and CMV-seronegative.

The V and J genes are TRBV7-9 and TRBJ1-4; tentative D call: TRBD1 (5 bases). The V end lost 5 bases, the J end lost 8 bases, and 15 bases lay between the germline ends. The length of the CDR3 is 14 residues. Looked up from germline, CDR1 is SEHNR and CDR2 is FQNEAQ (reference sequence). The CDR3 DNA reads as TGTGCCAGCAGCCCCCAAGGGGTTGAAGAAAAACTGTTTTTT. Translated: CASSPQGVEEKLFF. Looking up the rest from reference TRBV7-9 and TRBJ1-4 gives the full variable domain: DTGVSQNPRHKITKRGQNVTFRCDPISEHNRLYWYRQTLGQGPEFLTYFQNEAQLEKSRLLSDRFSAERPKGSFSTLEIQRTEQGDSAMYLCASSPQGVEEKLFFGSGTQLSVL.

The CDR3 here is CASSLPAGGKETQYF. The CDR3 region has the DNA TGTGCCAGCAGCTTACCAGCGGGGGGTAAAGAGACCCAGTACTTC. This chain joins TRBV7-3 and TRBJ2-5, with 9 bases lining up with TRBD2. Germline V gene data show CDR1 as SGHTA and CDR2 as FQGTGA. The CDR3 loop spans 15 amino acids. With V trimmed by 2 bases and J by 3 bases, 4 bases remained unmatched. Drawing the rest from reference TRBV7-3 and TRBJ2-5, the complete variable domain is GAGVSQTPSNKVTEKGKYVELRCDPISGHTALYWYRQSLGQGPEFLIYFQGTGAADDSGLPNDRFFAVRPEGSVSTLKIQRTERGDSAVYLCASSLPAGGKETQYFGPGTRLLVL.

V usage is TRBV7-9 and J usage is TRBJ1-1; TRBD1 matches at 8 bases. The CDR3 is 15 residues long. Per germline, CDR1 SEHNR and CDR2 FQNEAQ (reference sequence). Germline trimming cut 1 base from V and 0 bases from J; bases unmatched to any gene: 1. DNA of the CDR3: TGTGCCAGCAGCTTAGGGACAGGGTTGAACACTGAAGCTTTCTTT. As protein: CASSLGTGLNTEAFF.

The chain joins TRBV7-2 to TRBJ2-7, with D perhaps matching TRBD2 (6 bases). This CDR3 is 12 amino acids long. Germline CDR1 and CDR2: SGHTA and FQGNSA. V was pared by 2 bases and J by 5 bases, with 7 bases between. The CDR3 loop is CASSLRRDEQYF. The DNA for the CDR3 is TGTGCCAGCAGCTTAAGGAGGGACGAGCAGTACTTC.

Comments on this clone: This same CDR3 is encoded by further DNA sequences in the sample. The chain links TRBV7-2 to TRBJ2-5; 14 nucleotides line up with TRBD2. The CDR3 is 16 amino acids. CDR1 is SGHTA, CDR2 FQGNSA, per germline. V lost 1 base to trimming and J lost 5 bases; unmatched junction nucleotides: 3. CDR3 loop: CASSLGLAGGQETQYF. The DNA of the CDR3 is TGTGCCAGCAGCTTAGGACTAGCGGGGGGGCAGGAGACCCAGTACTTC.

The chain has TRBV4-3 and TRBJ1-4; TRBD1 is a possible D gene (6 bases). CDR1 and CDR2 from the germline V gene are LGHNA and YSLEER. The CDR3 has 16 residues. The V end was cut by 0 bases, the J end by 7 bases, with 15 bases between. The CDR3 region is CASSQEVGGGGEKLFF. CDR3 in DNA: TGCGCCAGCAGCCAAGAAGTGGGGGGCGGGGGTGAAAAACTGTTTTTT.

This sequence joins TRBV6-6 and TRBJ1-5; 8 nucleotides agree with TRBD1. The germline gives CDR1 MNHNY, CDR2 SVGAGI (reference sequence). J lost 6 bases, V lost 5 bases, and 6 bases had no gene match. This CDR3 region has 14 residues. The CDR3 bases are TGTGCCAGCAGTCTTCCAGGGGGCTCTCAGCCCCAGCATTTT. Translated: CASSLPGGSQPQHF.

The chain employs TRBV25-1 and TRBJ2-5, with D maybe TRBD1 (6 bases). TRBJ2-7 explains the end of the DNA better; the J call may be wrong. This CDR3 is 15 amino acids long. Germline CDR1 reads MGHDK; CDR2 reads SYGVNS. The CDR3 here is CASRGTRGFSYEQYF. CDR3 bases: TGTGCCAGCAGGGGGACCAGGGGTTTCTCCTACGAGCAGTACTTC.

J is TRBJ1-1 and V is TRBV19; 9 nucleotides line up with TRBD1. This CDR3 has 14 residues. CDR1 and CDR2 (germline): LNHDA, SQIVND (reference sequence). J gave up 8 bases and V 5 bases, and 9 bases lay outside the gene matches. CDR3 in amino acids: CASSVGTGNLEAFF. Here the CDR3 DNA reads TGTGCCAGTAGTGTCGGGACAGGGAATTTGGAAGCTTTCTTT.

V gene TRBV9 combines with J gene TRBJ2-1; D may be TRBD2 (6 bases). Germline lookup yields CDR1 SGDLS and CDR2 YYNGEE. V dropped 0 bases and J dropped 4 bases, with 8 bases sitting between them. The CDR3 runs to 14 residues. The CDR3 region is CASSVGLEYNEQFF. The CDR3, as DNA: TGTGCCAGCAGCGTAGGACTAGAATACAATGAGCAGTTCTTC. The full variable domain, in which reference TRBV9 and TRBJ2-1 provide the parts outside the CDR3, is DSGVTQTPKHLITATGQRVTLRCSPRSGDLSVYWYQQSLDQGLQFLIQYYNGEERAKGNILERFSAQQFPDLHSELNLSSLELGDSALYFCASSVGLEYNEQFFGPGTRLTVL.

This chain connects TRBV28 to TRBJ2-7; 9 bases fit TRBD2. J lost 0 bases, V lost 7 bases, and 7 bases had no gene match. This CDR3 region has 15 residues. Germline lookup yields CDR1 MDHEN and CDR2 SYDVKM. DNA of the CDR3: TGTGCCAGCACCGAAGCGGGGGGCGTCTCCTACGAGCAGTACTTC. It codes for CASTEAGGVSYEQYF.

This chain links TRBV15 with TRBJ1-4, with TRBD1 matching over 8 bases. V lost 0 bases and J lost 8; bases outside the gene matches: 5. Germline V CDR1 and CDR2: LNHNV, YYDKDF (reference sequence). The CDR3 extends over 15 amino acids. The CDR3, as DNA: TGTGCCACCAGCAGAGACAGGGGGCTGTACGAAAAACTGTTTTTT. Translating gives CATSRDRGLYEKLFF.

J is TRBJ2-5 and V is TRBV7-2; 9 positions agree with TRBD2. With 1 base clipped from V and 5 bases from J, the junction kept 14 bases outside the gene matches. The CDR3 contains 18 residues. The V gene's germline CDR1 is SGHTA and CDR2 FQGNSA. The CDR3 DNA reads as TGTGCCAGCAGCTTAGTGAGGCTAGCGGGGAGTATTGGGGAGACCCAGTACTTC. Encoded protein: CASSLVRLAGSIGETQYF.

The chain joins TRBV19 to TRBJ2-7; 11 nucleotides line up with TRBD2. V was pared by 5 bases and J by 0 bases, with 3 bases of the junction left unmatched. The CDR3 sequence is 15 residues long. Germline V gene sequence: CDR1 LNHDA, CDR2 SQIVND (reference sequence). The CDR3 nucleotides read TGTGCCAGTAGTGTTAGCGGGGGGGCCTCCTACGAGCAGTACTTC. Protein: CASSVSGGASYEQYF.

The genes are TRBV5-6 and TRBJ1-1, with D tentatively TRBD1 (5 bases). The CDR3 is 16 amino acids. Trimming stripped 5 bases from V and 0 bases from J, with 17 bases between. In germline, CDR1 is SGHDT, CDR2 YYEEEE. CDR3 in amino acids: CASRSLGRTMNTEAFF. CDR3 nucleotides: TGTGCCAGCAGGTCTTTGGGGCGGACCATGAACACTGAAGCTTTCTTT.

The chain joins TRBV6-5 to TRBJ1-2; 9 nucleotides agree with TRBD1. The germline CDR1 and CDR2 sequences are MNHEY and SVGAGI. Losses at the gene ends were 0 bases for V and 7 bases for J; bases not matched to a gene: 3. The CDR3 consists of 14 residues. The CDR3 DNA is TGTGCCAGCAGTTACTCGGGACAGGGTGGTGGCTACACCTTC. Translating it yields CASSYSGQGGGYTF.

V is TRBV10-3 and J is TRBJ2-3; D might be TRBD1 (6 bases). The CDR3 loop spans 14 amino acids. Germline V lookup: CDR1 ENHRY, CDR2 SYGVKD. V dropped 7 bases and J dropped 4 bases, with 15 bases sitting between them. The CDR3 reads CAITRESGADTQYF. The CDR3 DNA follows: TGTGCCATCACCCGGGAATCAGGGGCAGATACGCAGTATTTT.

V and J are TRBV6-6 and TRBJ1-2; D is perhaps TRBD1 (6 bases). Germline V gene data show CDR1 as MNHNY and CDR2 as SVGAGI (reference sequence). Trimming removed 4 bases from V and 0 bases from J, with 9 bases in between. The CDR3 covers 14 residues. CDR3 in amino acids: CASSFRQANYGYTF. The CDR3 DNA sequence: TGTGCCAGCAGTTTTCGACAGGCTAACTATGGCTACACCTTC.

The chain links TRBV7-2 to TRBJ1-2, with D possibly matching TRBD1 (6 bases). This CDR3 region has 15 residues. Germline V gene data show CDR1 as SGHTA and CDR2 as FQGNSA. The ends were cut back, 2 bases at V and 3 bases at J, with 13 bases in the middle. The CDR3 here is CASSLRGGQYYGYTF. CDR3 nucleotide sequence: TGTGCCAGCAGCTTAAGGGGCGGACAGTACTATGGCTACACCTTC.

In nucleotides, the CDR3 is TGTGCCAGCAGTTTACCACGGGACAGGGACTCCTACGAGCAGTACTTC. This translates into CASSLPRDRDSYEQYF. The chain joins TRBV6-6 to TRBJ2-7; 9 bases align to TRBD1. There are 16 residues in the CDR3. From germline, CDR1 is MNHNY and CDR2 SVGAGI (reference sequence). With 4 bases clipped from V and 0 bases from J, the junction kept 7 bases outside the gene matches.

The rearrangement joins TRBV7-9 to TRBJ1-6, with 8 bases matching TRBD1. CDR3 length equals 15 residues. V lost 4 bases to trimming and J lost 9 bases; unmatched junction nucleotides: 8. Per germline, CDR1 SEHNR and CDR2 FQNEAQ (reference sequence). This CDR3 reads CASSSTGGISSPLHF. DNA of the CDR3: TGTGCCAGCAGCTCTACAGGGGGGATTAGTTCACCCCTCCACTTT.

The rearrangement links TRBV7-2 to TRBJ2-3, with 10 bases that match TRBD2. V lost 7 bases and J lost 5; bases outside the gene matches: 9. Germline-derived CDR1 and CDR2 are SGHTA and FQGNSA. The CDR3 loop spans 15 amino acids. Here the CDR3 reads CASTLPSGGIDTQYF. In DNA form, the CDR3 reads TGTGCCAGCACCTTGCCTAGCGGGGGAATAGATACGCAGTATTTT.

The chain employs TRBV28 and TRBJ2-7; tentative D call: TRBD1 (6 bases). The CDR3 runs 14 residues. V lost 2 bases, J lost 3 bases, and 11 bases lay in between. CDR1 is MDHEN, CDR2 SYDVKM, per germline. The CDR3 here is CASSLTVGGYEQYF. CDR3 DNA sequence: TGTGCCAGCAGTTTAACGGTAGGGGGCTACGAGCAGTACTTC.

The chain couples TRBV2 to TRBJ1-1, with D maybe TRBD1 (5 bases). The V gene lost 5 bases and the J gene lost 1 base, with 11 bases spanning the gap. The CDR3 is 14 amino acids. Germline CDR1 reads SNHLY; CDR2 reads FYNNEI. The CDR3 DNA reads TGTGCCAGCAGTTCACAGGTGTCGAACACTGAAGCTTTCTTT. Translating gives CASSSQVSNTEAFF. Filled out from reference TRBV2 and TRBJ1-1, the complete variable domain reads EPEVTQTPSHQVTQMGQEVILRCVPISNHLYFYWYRQILGQKVEFLVSFYNNEISEKSEIFDDQFSVERPDGSNFTLKIRSTKLEDSAMYFCASSSQVSNTEAFFGQGTRLTVV.

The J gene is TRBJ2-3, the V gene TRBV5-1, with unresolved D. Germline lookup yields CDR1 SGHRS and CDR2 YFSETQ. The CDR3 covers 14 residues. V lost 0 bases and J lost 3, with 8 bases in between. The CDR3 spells CASSLGPETDTQYF. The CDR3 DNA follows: TGCGCCAGCAGCTTGGGCCCCGAGACAGATACGCAGTATTTT.